This T cell receptor beta chain was captured in a study of identical twins. CDR3 length equals 16 residues. J was trimmed by 9 bases and V by 2 bases; bases with no gene match: 7. Germline CDR1 and CDR2: SGHRS and YFSETQ. This clonotype was counted ten times or more. In TCRdb, the 5' RACE reads were re-called with MiXCR into one record per CDR3 protein. In the table there are 200,000 to 300,000 distinct CDR3 sequences, approximately 7% of which are singletons. Another study also made use of these data, one on yellow fever vaccine responses in identical twins.

The material sequenced was memory (CD45RO+) T cells sorted from blood. This clonotype was obtained from a woman between 18 and 29 years old in good health. The genes are TRBV5-1 and TRBJ2-1; 14 bases are shared with TRBD2. CDR3: CASSFHGTSGSPEQFF. In nucleotides, the CDR3 is TGCGCCAGCAGCTTCCACGGGACTAGCGGGAGCCCTGAGCAGTTCTTC.